This entry lists 24 T cell receptor beta chains sequenced from one sample in a study of T cell responses to AZD1222 COVID-19 vaccine. Sequenced by immunoSEQ multiplex PCR; TCRdb stores in-frame clones only, minus some. The sample has roughly 140,000 clones, 94% seen once. The sequencing here drew on peripheral blood, taken on day 0 of AZD1222 vaccination. The receptors stem from an adult in good health.

The chain couples TRBV4-1 to TRBJ1-2, with 7 bases identical to TRBD1. This CDR3 has 13 amino acids. The V gene's germline CDR1 is MGHRA and CDR2 YSYEKL. V was clipped by 3 bases and J by 4 bases; unmatched bases: 2. CDR3 sequence: CASSQDRSYGYTF. The CDR3 DNA sequence: TGCGCCAGCAGCCAGGACAGGTCCTATGGCTACACCTTC.

The V gene is TRBV19, the J gene TRBJ1-1; weak D call: TRBD1 (6 bases). Trimming removed 11 bases at V and 3 bases at J, with 19 bases between. The CDR3 runs 14 residues. Germline V gives CDR1 LNHDA, CDR2 SQIVND (reference sequence). As DNA, the CDR3 is TGTGCCCTCGACGGAGGGGGAGTCTACACTGAAGCTTTCTTT. Translation gives CALDGGGVYTEAFF.

This chain links TRBV19 with TRBJ2-5; the D call may be TRBD1 or TRBD2 (7 bases each). The germline V and J ends were trimmed by 8 bases and 0 bases, with 10 bases remaining between them. CDR1 is LNHDA and CDR2 is SQIVND in the germline V gene (reference sequence). CDR3 size: 13 residues. The CDR3 region has the DNA TGTGCCAGTCAGGGGGGGTACCAAGAGACCCAGTACTTC. Translated: CASQGGYQETQYF.

The CDR3 loop reads CASRPPRGVNEKLFF. Here the CDR3 DNA reads TGTGCCAGCAGACCGCCGCGGGGGGTAAATGAAAAACTGTTTTTT. The chain uses TRBV28 and TRBJ1-4, with a tentative D call TRBD1 (5 bases). Trimming removed 6 bases from V and 5 bases from J, with 16 bases in between. Germline V gene data show CDR1 as MDHEN and CDR2 as SYDVKM. The CDR3 runs 15 residues. The full variable domain, rest sourced from reference TRBV28 and TRBJ1-4, is DVKVTQSSRYLVKRTGEKVFLECVQDMDHENMFWYRQDPGLGLRLIYFSYDVKMKEKGDIPEGYSVSREKKERFSLILESASTNQTSMYLCASRPPRGVNEKLFFGSGTQLSVL.

The chain joins TRBV5-4 to TRBJ1-2; 8 bases agree with TRBD1. This CDR3 region has 13 residues. The germline CDR1 and CDR2 sequences are SGHNT and YYREEE (reference sequence). V lost 4 bases to trimming and J lost 6 bases; unmatched junction nucleotides: 5. CDR3 sequence (DNA): TGTGCCAGCAGCACCGGACAGGGCGATGGCTACACCTTC. This sequence encodes CASSTGQGDGYTF.

The chain couples TRBV6-4 to TRBJ2-3; no clear D gene. CDR3 length: 15 amino acids. The germline V gene has CDR1 MRHNA and CDR2 SNTAGT. The germline V and J ends were trimmed by 3 bases and 3 bases, with 13 bases remaining between them. The CDR3 loop is CASSEEQKPTDTQYF. CDR3 nucleotides: TGTGCCAGCAGTGAGGAGCAAAAACCGACAGATACGCAGTATTTT.

The chain is built from TRBV6-6 and TRBJ1-5; 7 bases fit TRBD1. Trimming cost V 5 bases and J 5 bases; bases outside gene matches: 9. There are 15 residues in the CDR3. Germline values: CDR1 MNHNY, CDR2 SVGAGI (reference sequence). The CDR3 coding sequence is TGTGCCAGCAGTACCCTGGGAGGGGGCGATCAGCCCCAGCATTTT. As protein: CASSTLGGGDQPQHF.

This clone occurred a few times. J is TRBJ1-1 and V is TRBV6-4, with 7 bases fitting TRBD1. The CDR3 runs to 13 residues. Germline V CDR1 and CDR2: MRHNA, SNTAGT. The trim removed 6 bases at V and 3 bases at J, leaving 4 bases unmatched. DNA for the CDR3: TGTGCCAGCAGCGACAGGGAGGACACTGAAGCTTTCTTT. This sequence encodes CASSDREDTEAFF.

The chain combines TRBV24-1 with TRBJ2-1; 9 bases map to TRBD2. Germline V gives CDR1 KGHDR, CDR2 SFDVKD. With V trimmed by 9 bases and J by 7 bases, 15 bases remained unmatched. This CDR3 region has 16 residues. CDR3 sequence (DNA): TGTGCCACCGCTGCCCCGGGACCAGCGGGAGGAAATGAGCAGTTCTTC. Residues: CATAAPGPAGGNEQFF.

This chain links TRBV25-1 with TRBJ1-2; possibly TRBD1 for D (5 bases). V was trimmed by 1 base and J by 3 bases, leaving 9 bases between them. The CDR3 totals 14 residues. Germline CDR1 is MGHDK and CDR2 is SYGVNS. The chain's CDR3 is CASSELDRYYGYTF. Written as DNA, the CDR3 is TGTGCCAGCAGTGAATTAGACAGATACTATGGCTACACCTTC.

This rearrangement joins TRBV3-1 (or the pseudogene TRBV3-2) to TRBJ2-6; 12 bases fit TRBD2. Germline CDR1 reads LGHDT; CDR2 reads YNNKEL (reference sequence). V trimming: 4 bases; J trimming: 1 base; junction bases outside the gene matches: 8. The CDR3 totals 19 residues. CDR3 nucleotides: TGTGCCAGCAGCCCTAGACTAGCGGGAGCCTCATCTGGGGCCAACGTCCTGACTTTC. As protein: CASSPRLAGASSGANVLTF.

The gene calls are TRBV5-1 and TRBJ2-1, with D perhaps matching TRBD1 (5 bases). Germline V gene lookup returns CDR1 SGHRS and CDR2 YFSETQ. CDR3 length: 16 amino acids. Trimming took off 0 bases at V and 7 bases at J, with 17 bases between the two ends. In nucleotides, the CDR3 is TGCGCCAGCAGCTTGGTGGTACAGGCGTCGACAAATGAGCAGTTCTTC. Amino acid sequence: CASSLVVQASTNEQFF. Full variable domain (outside the CDR3, taken from reference TRBV5-1 and TRBJ2-1): KAGVTQTPRYLIKTRGQQVTLSCSPISGHRSVSWYQQTPGQGLQFLFEYFSETQRNKGNFPGRFSGRQFSNSRSEMNVSTLELGDSALYLCASSLVVQASTNEQFFGPGTRLTVL.

The chain carries TRBV28 and TRBJ1-6; D may be TRBD1 (5 bases). Looked up from germline, CDR1 is MDHEN and CDR2 is SYDVKM. Deletions cut 4 bases from V and 0 bases from J, with 10 bases between. CDR3 size: 16 residues. The CDR3 loop is CASSSGVISYNSPLHF. CDR3 in DNA: TGTGCCAGCAGTTCGGGGGTCATCTCCTATAATTCACCCCTCCACTTT.

This clone has only one observation. The chain carries TRBV7-9 and TRBJ1-4; weak D call: TRBD1 (6 bases). This CDR3 is 15 amino acids long. Looked up from germline, CDR1 is SEHNR and CDR2 is FQNEAQ (reference sequence). The V end lost 3 bases, the J end lost 7 bases, and 15 bases lay between the germline ends. Here the CDR3 reads CASSLDGGHREKLFF. The CDR3 nucleotides read TGTGCCAGCAGCTTGGACGGGGGCCACCGTGAAAAACTGTTTTTT.

The rearrangement joins TRBV7-9 to TRBJ2-4; 8 bases match TRBD2. CDR1 and CDR2 from the germline V gene are SEHNR and FQNEAQ (reference sequence). CDR3 size: 14 residues. V shed 4 bases, J shed 8 bases, and the junction held 7 bases outside the gene matches. The CDR3 is CASSSRSRGDIQYF. The CDR3 DNA reads TGTGCCAGCAGCTCTCGATCGCGGGGGGACATTCAGTACTTC.

V is TRBV19 and J is TRBJ2-3; maybe TRBD2 (5 bases). Trimming removed 4 bases from V and 1 base from J, with 12 bases in between. This CDR3 has 15 residues. CDR1 is LNHDA, CDR2 SQIVND, per germline (reference sequence). CDR3 in amino acids: CASSRTGVGTDTQYF. CDR3 DNA sequence: TGTGCCAGTAGTAGGACTGGGGTGGGCACAGATACGCAGTATTTT.

CDR3: CASSLVGVEEKLFF. The CDR3 DNA follows: TGCGCCAGCAGCTTGGTCGGGGTAGAGGAAAAACTGTTTTTT. The chain links TRBV5-1 to TRBJ1-4; D not certain. Looked up from germline, CDR1 is SGHRS and CDR2 is YFSETQ. This CDR3 has 14 amino acids. V shed 0 bases and J shed 8 bases, with 11 bases lying between them.

This sequence joins TRBV28 and TRBJ2-2; 11 positions agree with TRBD2. The CDR3 loop spans 16 amino acids. Germline CDR1 is MDHEN and CDR2 is SYDVKM. V was clipped by 5 bases and J by 0 bases; unmatched bases: 2. Here the CDR3 reads CASSTSGGPNTGELFF. The CDR3 coding sequence is TGTGCCAGCAGTACTAGCGGGGGTCCGAACACCGGGGAGCTGTTTTTT.

This chain joins TRBV27 and TRBJ1-5; no clear D. The CDR3 length is 15 residues. Germline V lookup: CDR1 MNHEY, CDR2 SMNVEV (reference sequence). V shed 6 bases and J shed 1 base, with 13 bases lying between them. CDR3 region: CASSWGGFSNQPQHF. CDR3 nucleotides: TGTGCCAGCAGCTGGGGAGGCTTCAGCAATCAGCCCCAGCATTTT.

The V call is TRBV19, the J call TRBJ2-1, with 12 bases that match TRBD2. This CDR3 has 17 residues. Germline assignment: CDR1 LNHDA and CDR2 SQIVND (reference sequence). V dropped 1 base and J dropped 5; count of bases not matched to a gene: 6. The CDR3 DNA sequence: TGTGCCAGTAGTATAGGACTAGCGGGAGTCACCAACAATGAGCAGTTCTTC. It encodes CASSIGLAGVTNNEQFF.

This chain connects TRBV7-9 to TRBJ2-5, with D maybe TRBD2 (6 bases). Trimming removed 5 bases from V and 3 bases from J, with 16 bases in between. The germline CDR1 and CDR2 sequences are SEHNR and FQNEAQ (reference sequence). There are 15 residues in the CDR3. CDR3 residues: CASSLPWGEKETQYF. The CDR3, as DNA: TGTGCCAGCAGCCTCCCGTGGGGGGAGAAAGAGACCCAGTACTTC.

With regard to this clone: Other DNA sequences in this sample translate to the same CDR3. The J gene is TRBJ1-6, the V gene TRBV6-5; 8 bases are a match to TRBD1. The V segment lost 6 bases and the J segment 7 bases; nucleotides outside the gene matches: 8. Looked up from germline, CDR1 is MNHEY and CDR2 is SVGAGI. This CDR3 has 15 residues. The CDR3 sequence is CASSYGQGGNSPLHF. The CDR3 DNA reads TGTGCCAGCAGCTATGGACAGGGCGGCAATTCACCCCTCCACTTT.

The rearrangement uses TRBV18 and TRBJ1-4; 8 bases agree with TRBD1. CDR1 and CDR2 from the germline V gene are KGHSH and LQKENI. CDR3 length: 15 residues. V shed 4 bases, J shed 8 bases, and the junction held 9 bases outside the gene matches. The CDR3 nucleotides read TGTGCCAGCTCACTTCAGACAGGGGAAAGCGAAAAACTGTTTTTT. Translated, it gives CASSLQTGESEKLFF.

The chain couples TRBV7-6 to TRBJ2-2; D not certain. Trimming stripped 3 bases from V and 0 bases from J, with 11 bases between. CDR3 length: 16 residues. Germline lookup yields CDR1 SGHVS and CDR2 FNYEAQ. In DNA, the CDR3 is TGTGCCAGCAGCTTCGATAGAGTTTCGAACACCGGGGAGCTGTTTTTT. The encoded protein is CASSFDRVSNTGELFF.